The entry that follows covers one T cell receptor beta chain sequence. Relative to the germline gene, one junction end is altered; a read error may explain this. The repertoire was sequenced with immunoSEQ multiplex PCR; TCRdb's copy has only in-frame clones and lacks some. The repertoire holds 27,000 or so clones, more than 75% seen once, with approximately 2% in the top ten. These data belong to a study of PD-L1 blockade in urothelial cancer. The origin of this receptor is a man aged 50-60 years with urothelial cancer. Sequences were derived from PBMCs, sampled around atezolizumab (anti-PD-L1) treatment.

The CDR3, as DNA: TGTGCTAGCAGCCTAATAGCTAGCGCAGATACGCAGTATTTT. Amino acids: CASSLIASADTQYF. This sequence joins TRBV7-7 and TRBJ2-3; D may be TRBD2 (6 bases). The CDR3 has 14 residues. Germline V gene lookup returns CDR1 SSHAT and CDR2 FNYEAQ (reference sequence).